The 8 T cell receptor beta chains below come from one sample, sequenced in a study of breast tumors, draining lymph nodes, adjacent tissues. TCRdb re-derived calls from the multiplex PCR reads in MiXCR, one entry per CDR3 protein. This table has about 230,000 distinct CDR3 sequences, about 34% appearing once. Axillary draining lymph nodes of breast cancer patients supplied the node samples. The sequenced sample was axillary lymph node tissue. Every receptor here comes from a female donor with breast cancer. Some clones in this sample may be carry-over from other donors' samples.

The sample holds many counts of this clonotype. The J gene is TRBJ2-1, the V gene TRBV5-8; D remains unclear. Germline loops: CDR1 SGHTS, CDR2 YDEGEE. V gave up 2 bases and J gave up 8 bases, with 17 bases separating them. The CDR3 is 15 residues long. CDR3 in amino acids: CASSFAGEPPYEQFF. The CDR3 nucleotides are TGTGCCAGCAGCTTCGCTGGAGAGCCCCCATATGAGCAGTTCTTC.

The chain links TRBV7-6 to TRBJ1-4, with 7 nucleotides matching TRBD1. The germline gives CDR1 SGHVS, CDR2 FNYEAQ. This CDR3 region has 12 residues. V lost 11 bases and J lost 3; bases outside the gene matches: 3. Here the CDR3 reads CAQTGSNEKLFF. In DNA form, the CDR3 reads TGTGCCCAGACAGGGTCTAATGAAAAACTGTTTTTT.

V is TRBV6-1 and J is TRBJ2-7, with 9 bases matching TRBD1. CDR1 MNHNS and CDR2 SASEGT come from the germline V gene. The CDR3 is 15 amino acids. The V and J ends lost 5 bases and 5 bases, in that order; junction bases with no gene match: 10. The CDR3 DNA is TGTGCCAGCAGTCTCGCCGGGACAGGGATGAACGAGCAGTACTTC. Translation gives CASSLAGTGMNEQYF.

This clonotype was counted between two and nine times. V is TRBV7-3 and J is TRBJ2-2, with 9 bases lining up with TRBD2. CDR1 is SGHTA, CDR2 FQGTGA, per germline. After removal of 2 bases from V and 0 bases from J, the junction contained 7 bases not matched to a gene. This CDR3 region has 18 residues. This chain's CDR3 is CASSLGGSSGANTGELFF. In DNA, the CDR3 is TGTGCCAGCAGCTTAGGGGGATCTAGCGGGGCGAACACCGGGGAGCTGTTTTTT.

This clonotype has more than one count but fewer than ten. The gene calls are TRBV12-5 and TRBJ2-7; D unclear. The length of the CDR3 is 9 residues. The germline V and J ends were trimmed by 10 bases and 6 bases, with 7 bases remaining between them. The germline V gene encodes CDR1 LGHNT and CDR2 FRNRAP. CDR3 sequence: CATPPEQYF. Here the CDR3 DNA reads TGTGCTACCCCCCCCGAGCAGTACTTC.

This clonotype came up many times. This chain uses TRBV7-9 with TRBJ1-2; the D gene is possibly TRBD1 (5 bases). Germline V gene sequence: CDR1 SEHNR, CDR2 FQNEAQ (reference sequence). The CDR3 is 13 amino acids. Trimming stripped 4 bases from V and 8 bases from J, with 14 bases between. CDR3 region: CASSSGVVYGYTF. The CDR3 DNA follows: TGTGCCAGCAGCTCGGGGGTTGTATACGGCTACACCTTC.

As regards this clonotype: A much larger clone differs by one base, so this may be a read error. The gene calls are TRBV5-1 and TRBJ2-5; D might be TRBD2 (6 bases). The CDR3 totals 15 residues. Germline V gives CDR1 SGHRS, CDR2 YFSETQ. The CDR3 loop reads CASSLTSTDQEAQYF. CDR3 nucleotides: TGCGCCAGCAGCTTGACTAGCACCGACCAAGAGGCCCAGTACTTC.

This clonotype was seen ten or more times. The chain couples TRBV28 to TRBJ2-7; D tentatively reads TRBD1 or TRBD2 (6 bases each). CDR1 and CDR2 from the germline V gene are MDHEN and SYDVKM. The CDR3 spans 15 residues. Trimming removed 4 bases from V and 0 bases from J, with 13 bases in between. CDR3 coding DNA: TGTGCCAGCAGTTCTCCCAGGGGACTCTCCTACGAGCAGTACTTC. Its protein product is CASSSPRGLSYEQYF. The variable domain in full, completed from reference TRBV28 and TRBJ2-7, reads DVKVTQSSRYLVKRTGEKVFLECVQDMDHENMFWYRQDPGLGLRLIYFSYDVKMKEKGDIPEGYSVSREKKERFSLILESASTNQTSMYLCASSSPRGLSYEQYFGPGTRLTVT.